This is a list of T cell receptor beta chains from one sample in a study of OX40 agonist ivuxolimab in advanced cancers. The table came from immunoSEQ multiplex PCR; TCRdb's copy has only in-frame clones and leaves some out. The sample has around 65,000 clones, approximately 91% seen once. Here the sequenced sample was CD4+ or CD8+ T cells sorted from blood, taken in a trial of the OX40 agonist ivuxolimab. Receptor source: an adult with an advanced solid tumor such as melanoma, head and neck, liver or kidney cancer. CDR3s include the opening cysteine and the closing phenylalanine or tryptophan. The order of the fields is V gene, CDR3 length, J gene, D gene, clone size, CDR3 protein, CDR3 DNA. The D gene is left open where the match is weak. Size values are once, few and many counts, or a class for expanded clones, and some rows have none.

>TRBV5-6|16|TRBJ2-2|TRBD2|-
CASSWKSGMVAGELFF
TGTGCCAGCAGCTGGAAAAGCGGGATGGTTGCCGGGGAGCTGTTTTTT
>TRBV11-3|13|TRBJ2-5|-|-
CASSLGFPDSPHF
TGTGCCAGCAGCTTAGGTTTTCCGGATAGCCCCCACTTC
>TRBV11-2|14|TRBJ2-7|-|-
CASSRDGHSYEQYF
TGTGCCAGCAGCCGGGACGGACACTCCTACGAGCAGTACTTC
>TRBV5-1|16|TRBJ2-5|-|once
CASSIDSEVIQETQYF
TGCGCCAGCAGCATTGACAGCGAAGTAATCCAAGAGACCCAGTACTTC
>TRBV28|14|TRBJ1-6|-|-
CASSFTGWGSPLHF
TGTGCCAGCAGTTTCACGGGATGGGGTTCACCCCTCCACTTT
>TRBV10-3|16|TRBJ1-5|-|once
CAISEGSGSSNQPQHF
TGTGCCATCAGTGAGGGAAGTGGGTCTAGCAATCAGCCCCAGCATTTT
>TRBV18|17|TRBJ2-2|-|-
CASSPGIEGPNTGELFF
TGTGCCAGCTCACCGGGGATCGAAGGCCCTAACACCGGGGAGCTGTTTTTT
>TRBV29-1|14|TRBJ2-3|-|-
CSVGTVTSTDTQYF
TGCAGCGTTGGGACAGTTACTAGCACAGATACGCAGTATTTT
>TRBV30|16|TRBJ2-2|TRBD2|-
CAWKGLAGVGVGELFF
TGTGCCTGGAAGGGACTAGCGGGAGTTGGGGTCGGGGAGCTGTTTTTT
>TRBV18|14|TRBJ1-3|-|-
CASSDQGTGNTIYF
TGTGCCAGCTCAGACCAGGGGACTGGAAACACCATATATTTT
>TRBV5-1|16|TRBJ1-1|-|-
CASSLALDRMNTEAFF
TGCGCCAGCAGCTTGGCCTTGGATCGCATGAACACTGAAGCTTTCTTT
>TRBV5-5|15|TRBJ2-2|-|-
CASSLGSAATGELFF
TGTGCCAGCAGCTTGGGGTCTGCAGCCACCGGGGAGCTGTTTTTT
>TRBV18|17|TRBJ2-6|-|once
CASSLSSSGSGANVLTF
TGTGCCAGCTCACTATCATCCTCGGGTTCTGGGGCCAACGTCCTGACTTTC
>TRBV7-9|13|TRBJ1-4|-|-
CAGKQERNEKLFF
TGTGCCGGGAAGCAGGAGCGTAATGAAAAACTGTTTTTT
>TRBV5-6|13|TRBJ2-5|-|-
CASSLQPGETQYF
TGTGCCAGCAGCTTGCAGCCGGGGGAGACCCAGTACTTC
>TRBV28|10|TRBJ1-1|-|-
CASSTLEAFF
TGTGCCAGCAGTACCCTAGAAGCTTTCTTT
>TRBV7-6|14|TRBJ2-7|TRBD1|-
CASSSKDRGYEQYF
TGTGCCAGCAGCTCAAAGGACAGGGGCTACGAGCAGTACTTC
>TRBV28|14|TRBJ2-4|-|-
CASSLELAKNIQYF
TGTGCCAGCAGTTTAGAGTTAGCCAAAAACATTCAGTACTTC